Below, 11 T cell receptor beta chains from the same sample are listed, as sequenced in a study of CD8 T cells in ankylosing spondylitis. The study's findings and limits: Within ankylosing spondylitis blood, a TCR beta motif made up of eight highly homologous variants appeared to be characteristic.

TCRdb reprocessed the 5' RACE reads via MiXCR and lists one record per CDR3 protein. The profile shows about 700,000 distinct CDR3 sequences, around 20% of them singletons. These receptors' antigens are unknown. Material: blood, either unsorted or a sorted T cell fraction (not recorded which). These receptors all come from a male donor with ankylosing spondylitis.

Concerning this clonotype: Because the CDR3's place on the DNA is in doubt, the DNA is left out and the CDR3 is given as listed by TCRdb. The V and J genes are TRBV28 and TRBJ1-1; the table's D gene call, TRBD1, was not cross checked with the DNA. Germline CDR1 is MDHEN and CDR2 is SYDVKM. The CDR3 spans 13 amino acids, including both terminal residues. CDR3 loop: CASSSGQGMEAFF.

The rearrangement links TRBV4-1 to TRBJ2-7; 7 bases match TRBD2. J was trimmed by 1 base and V by 6 bases; bases with no gene match: 6. The CDR3 is 14 residues long. Germline lookup yields CDR1 MGHRA and CDR2 YSYEKL. The CDR3 DNA reads TGCGCCAGCAGTTCTAGCGGAGTGTCCTACGAGCAGTACTTC. This codes for CASSSSGVSYEQYF.

The J gene is TRBJ2-1, the V gene TRBV6-5; TRBD2 matches 8 bases. V gave up 0 bases and J gave up 10 bases; unmatched junction bases: 11. CDR3 length: 16 residues. The germline gives CDR1 MNHEY, CDR2 SVGAGI. DNA for the CDR3: TGTGCCAGCAGTTACTCGTTAGCGGGGCCCACCAGGGAGCAGTTCTTC. Residues: CASSYSLAGPTREQFF.

Written as DNA, the CDR3 is TGTGCCAGCAGCCAAGATTGGTCTCAAAATCAGCCCCAGCATTTT. Its translation: CASSQDWSQNQPQHF. This sequence joins TRBV3-1 and TRBJ1-5; D is unresolved. Deletions cut 0 bases from V and 4 bases from J, with 10 bases between. The CDR3 is 15 amino acids. Germline V lookup: CDR1 LGHDT, CDR2 YNNKEL (reference sequence). Full variable domain (remainder filled in from reference TRBV3-1 and TRBJ1-5): DTAVSQTPKYLVTQMGNDKSIKCEQNLGHDTMYWYKQDSKKFLKIMFSYNNKELIINETVPNRFSPKSPDKAHLNLHINSLELGDSAVYFCASSQDWSQNQPQHFGDGTRLSIL.

The chain joins TRBV11-3 to TRBJ1-1; TRBD1 is a possible D gene (6 bases). V dropped 0 bases and J dropped 7 bases, with 9 bases sitting between them. The CDR3 spans 13 residues. In germline, CDR1 is SGHNT, CDR2 YENEEA. CDR3 amino acids: CASSLEQTGEAFF. CDR3 bases: TGTGCCAGCAGCTTAGAACAGACAGGTGAAGCTTTCTTT.

This chain links TRBV5-1 with TRBJ1-1; 9 nucleotides line up with TRBD1. Trimming took 3 bases from V and 3 from J; bases not matched to a gene: 6. Germline-derived CDR1 and CDR2 are SGHRS and YFSETQ. The CDR3 totals 15 residues. For the CDR3, the DNA is TGCGCCAGCAGCTGGGGGGACAGGGATCACACTGAAGCTTTCTTT. Amino acids: CASSWGDRDHTEAFF.

This clonotype was observed a handful of times. The V call is TRBV29-1, the J call TRBJ2-7; D is ambiguous. CDR3 length: 13 residues. V lost 1 base to trimming and J lost 0 bases, with 7 bases between them. Germline-derived CDR1 and CDR2 are SQVTM and ANQGSEA. Here the CDR3 reads CSVEAGDSYEQYF. CDR3 nucleotides: TGCAGCGTTGAAGCGGGCGACTCCTACGAGCAGTACTTC.

This clonotype was seen many times. The chain joins TRBV28 to TRBJ2-1; D gene unclear. Deletions cut 6 bases from V and 14 bases from J, with 14 bases between. Germline V gene sequence: CDR1 MDHEN, CDR2 SYDVKM. The CDR3 is 11 amino acids. The CDR3 is CASSSTLIKFF. CDR3 bases: TGTGCCAGCAGCTCAACCCTGATTAAGTTCTTC.

This chain links TRBV20-1 with TRBJ2-2, with TRBD1 matching over 7 bases. CDR1 and CDR2 from the germline V gene are DFQATT and SNEGSKA (reference sequence). The CDR3 is made up of 17 amino acids. Losses at the gene ends were 0 bases for V and 2 bases for J; bases not matched to a gene: 9. Here the CDR3 reads CSARDKLGTENTGELFF. The CDR3 DNA sequence: TGCAGTGCTAGAGATAAGCTCGGGACAGAAAACACCGGGGAGCTGTTTTTT.

This clonotype has more than one count but fewer than ten. The chain has TRBV6-5 and TRBJ2-7; unclear D gene. The CDR3 sequence is 14 residues long. Per germline, CDR1 MNHEY and CDR2 SVGAGI. The germline V and J ends were trimmed by 0 bases and 7 bases, with 13 bases remaining between them. CDR3 sequence: CASSYSSRSPEQYF. Here the CDR3 DNA reads TGTGCCAGCAGTTACTCGAGTAGGAGCCCAGAGCAGTACTTC.

This clonotype turned up a few times. V gene TRBV5-1 combines with J gene TRBJ1-2; weak D call: TRBD1 (6 bases). V was shortened by 0 bases and J by 3 bases, with 12 bases between the two germline ends. CDR3 size: 15 residues. The germline CDR1 and CDR2 sequences are SGHRS and YFSETQ. The CDR3 protein is CASSLVVAGDYGYTF. The CDR3 DNA sequence: TGCGCCAGCAGCTTGGTAGTTGCAGGGGACTATGGCTACACCTTC.